Below, 13 T cell receptor beta chains from the same sample are listed, as sequenced in a study of blood T cell repertoires in COVID-19. TCRdb's copy holds only in-frame clones and misses some; the assay was immunoSEQ multiplex PCR. The sample shows 250,000 or so clones, around 87% of them seen only once. Sample: peripheral blood. Receptors originate from a woman between 40 and 50 years old who had recovered from COVID-19.

This sequence joins TRBV10-3 and TRBJ1-2; 7 bases are a match to TRBD1. From germline, CDR1 is ENHRY and CDR2 SYGVKD. The CDR3 runs 13 residues. Germline trimming cut 5 bases from V and 7 bases from J; bases unmatched to any gene: 7. CDR3 protein: CAISTGVGGGYTF. CDR3 DNA: TGTGCCATCAGTACAGGGGTCGGGGGTGGCTACACCTTC.

The genes are TRBV6-5 and TRBJ1-4, with 8 nucleotides matching TRBD1. Germline V gene sequence: CDR1 MNHEY, CDR2 SVGAGI. After removal of 4 bases from V and 7 bases from J, the junction contained 11 bases not matched to a gene. This CDR3 comprises 16 residues. CDR3: CASSFRLQGVFEKLFF. In nucleotides, the CDR3 is TGTGCCAGCAGTTTCCGCTTACAGGGGGTGTTTGAAAAACTGTTTTTT.

This clone came up once. The rearrangement joins TRBV5-1 to TRBJ1-1; D remains ambiguous. The germline V gene encodes CDR1 SGHRS and CDR2 YFSETQ. The CDR3 spans 14 residues. The germline V and J ends were trimmed by 1 base and 4 bases, with 11 bases remaining between them. CDR3 in amino acids: CASSLQLLGTEAFF. CDR3 nucleotides: TGCGCCAGCAGCTTGCAGCTGCTAGGCACTGAAGCTTTCTTT.

The chain recombines TRBV7-2 with TRBJ2-1; D gene ambiguous. The germline gives CDR1 SGHTA, CDR2 FQGNSA. V lost 5 bases and J 6 bases, leaving 14 bases between the germline ends. The CDR3 contains 14 residues. The CDR3 here is CASSASTRLNEQFF. DNA of the CDR3: TGTGCCAGCAGCGCCTCGACTCGGCTCAATGAGCAGTTCTTC.

This chain links TRBV7-9 with TRBJ2-6, with 9 nucleotides matching TRBD1. V shed 3 bases, J shed 0 bases, and the junction held 6 bases outside the gene matches. Germline lookup yields CDR1 SEHNR and CDR2 FQNEAQ (reference sequence). The CDR3 is 18 residues long. CDR3 DNA sequence: TGTGCCAGCAGCTTGGGGACAGGGAAAAGCTCTGGGGCCAACGTCCTGACTTTC. It yields the protein CASSLGTGKSSGANVLTF.

The chain carries TRBV2 and TRBJ2-3; TRBD2 matches at 9 bases. The CDR3 is 16 residues long. Trimming removed 4 bases from V and 7 bases from J; junction bases left unmatched: 12. CDR1 and CDR2 (germline): SNHLY, FYNNEI. The CDR3 sequence: CASSAGGLAGWYTQYF. As DNA, the CDR3 is TGTGCCAGCAGTGCAGGAGGGCTAGCGGGGTGGTATACGCAGTATTTT.

The chain employs TRBV9 and TRBJ2-7; 8 bases are a match to TRBD1. Losses at the gene ends were 3 bases for V and 4 bases for J; bases not matched to a gene: 6. The CDR3 totals 14 residues. In germline, CDR1 is SGDLS, CDR2 YYNGEE. The CDR3 DNA follows: TGTGCCAGCAGCGAGGGGGACAGGTTTTACGAGCAGTACTTC. It is translated as CASSEGDRFYEQYF.

The rearrangement joins TRBV5-4 to TRBJ1-2, with unresolved D. Germline assignment: CDR1 SGHNT and CDR2 YYREEE (reference sequence). V shed 4 bases and J shed 13 bases, with 17 bases lying between them. The CDR3 has 12 residues. CDR3: CASSQPNDDCTF. The CDR3 DNA sequence: TGTGCCAGCAGCCAGCCCAATGACGACTGCACCTTC.

The rearrangement joins TRBV7-9 to TRBJ1-2, with a possible D match to TRBD1 (5 bases). Germline CDR1 is SEHNR and CDR2 is FQNEAQ (reference sequence). The CDR3 spans 12 residues. Trimming removed 5 bases from V and 3 bases from J, with 7 bases in between. CDR3 protein: CASSGGDYGYTF. The CDR3 DNA reads TGTGCCAGCAGCGGGGGGGACTATGGCTACACCTTC.

The CDR3 coding sequence is TGTGCCTGGAGTGTAAGGGGCAGGGGTAACCAGCCCCAGCATTTT. It encodes CAWSVRGRGNQPQHF. The chain joins TRBV30 to TRBJ1-5, with a tentative D call TRBD1 (6 bases). From germline, CDR1 is GTSNPN and CDR2 SVGIG (reference sequence). Between the trimmed V and J ends, which lost 0 bases and 7 bases, there was a span of 16 bases. The CDR3 sequence is 15 residues long. Complete variable domain (other parts from reference TRBV30 and TRBJ1-5): SQTIHQWPATLVQPVGSPLSLECTVEGTSNPNLYWYRQAAGRGLQLLFYSVGIGQISSEVPQNLSASRPQDRQFILSSKKLLLSDSGFYLCAWSVRGRGNQPQHFGDGTRLSIL.

The rearrangement links TRBV4-3 to TRBJ2-2; D perhaps matches TRBD1 (6 bases). Germline V gene data show CDR1 as LGHNA and CDR2 as YSLEER. The CDR3 sequence is 15 residues long. V was clipped by 4 bases and J by 2 bases, with 11 bases between them. CDR3 sequence reads: CASSLYRANTGELFF. CDR3 coding DNA: TGCGCCAGCAGCCTATACAGGGCTAACACCGGGGAGCTGTTTTTT.

This chain links TRBV11-3 with TRBJ2-5; D is uncertain. Looked up from germline, CDR1 is SGHNT and CDR2 is YENEEA. V was trimmed by 0 bases and J by 0 bases, leaving 5 bases between them. The CDR3 consists of 14 residues. The CDR3 DNA reads TGTGCCAGCAGCTTAGACCGTTACCAAGAGACCCAGTACTTC. Translation gives CASSLDRYQETQYF.

The rearrangement joins TRBV12-3 or TRBV12-4 to TRBJ2-7, with 8 positions matching TRBD2. V shed 6 bases and J 3 bases; nucleotides not matched to a gene: 4. The CDR3 has 13 amino acids. The CDR3, as DNA: TGTGCCAGCAGCCAAGCGGGAGACTACGAGCAGTACTTC. It is translated as CASSQAGDYEQYF.